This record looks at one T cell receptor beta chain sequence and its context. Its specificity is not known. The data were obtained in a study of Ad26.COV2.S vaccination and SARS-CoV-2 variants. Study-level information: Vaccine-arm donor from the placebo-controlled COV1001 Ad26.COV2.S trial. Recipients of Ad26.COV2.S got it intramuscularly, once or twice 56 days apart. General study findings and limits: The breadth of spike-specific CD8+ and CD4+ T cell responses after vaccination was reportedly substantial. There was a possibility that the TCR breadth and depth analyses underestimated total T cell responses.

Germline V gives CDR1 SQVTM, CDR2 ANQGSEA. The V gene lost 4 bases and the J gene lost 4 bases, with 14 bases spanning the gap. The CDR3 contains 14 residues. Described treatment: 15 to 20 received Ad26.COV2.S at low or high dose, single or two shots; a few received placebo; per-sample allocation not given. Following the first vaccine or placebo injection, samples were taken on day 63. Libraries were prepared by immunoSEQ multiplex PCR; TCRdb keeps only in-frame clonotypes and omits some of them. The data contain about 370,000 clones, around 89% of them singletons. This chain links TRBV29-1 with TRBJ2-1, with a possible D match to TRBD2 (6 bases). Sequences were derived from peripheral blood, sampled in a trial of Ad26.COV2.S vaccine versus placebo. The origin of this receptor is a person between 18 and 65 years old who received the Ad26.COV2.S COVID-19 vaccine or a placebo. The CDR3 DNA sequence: TGCAGCGTTGTAGCAGCGGGCAGTTACAATGAGCAGTTCTTC. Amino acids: CSVVAAGSYNEQFF.